This T cell receptor beta chain is from a study of beta chain features in type 1 diabetes. This clone has a handful of counts. Its antigen is unknown. What was sequenced were expressed TCRB transcripts, since all of the isolated RNA had been reverse transcribed. Data came from immunoSEQ multiplex PCR; TCRdb stores just in-frame clones and leaves some out. This sample has roughly 250,000 clones, with around 68% found just once. Broader study findings: The study found fewer insertions and more deletions at VDJ junctions in type 1 diabetes patients. Significant though moderate, a shortening of TCRB CDR3s appeared in all four CD4+ subsets of Type 1 diabetes patients.

The CDR3 consists of 14 residues. The germline V gene has CDR1 GTSNPN and CDR2 SVGIG (reference sequence). The V end lost 1 base, the J end lost 3 bases, and 13 bases lay between the germline ends. The sequence came from a man aged 30-40 years in good health. Sequencing input: naive CD4+ T cells from blood. This rearrangement joins TRBV30 to TRBJ2-7; possibly TRBD2 for D (5 bases). For the CDR3, the DNA is TGTGCCTGGAGTGGTCCGGGGTTGAGCTACGAGCAGTACTTC. Its translation: CAWSGPGLSYEQYF.